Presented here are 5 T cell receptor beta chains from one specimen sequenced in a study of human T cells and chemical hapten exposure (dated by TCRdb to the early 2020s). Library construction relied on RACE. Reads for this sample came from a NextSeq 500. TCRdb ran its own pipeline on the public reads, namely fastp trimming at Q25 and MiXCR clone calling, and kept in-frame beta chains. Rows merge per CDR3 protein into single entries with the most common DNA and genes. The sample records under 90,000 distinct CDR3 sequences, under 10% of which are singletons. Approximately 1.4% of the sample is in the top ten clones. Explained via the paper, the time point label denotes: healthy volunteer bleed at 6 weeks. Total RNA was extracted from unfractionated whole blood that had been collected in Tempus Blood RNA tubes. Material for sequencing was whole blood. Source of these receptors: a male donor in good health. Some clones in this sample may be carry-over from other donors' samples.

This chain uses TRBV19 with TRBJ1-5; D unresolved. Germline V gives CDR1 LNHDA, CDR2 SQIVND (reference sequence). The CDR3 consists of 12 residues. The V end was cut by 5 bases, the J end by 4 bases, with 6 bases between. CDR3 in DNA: TGTGCCAGTAGTCCCCTAAATCAGCCCCAGCATTTT. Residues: CASSPLNQPQHF. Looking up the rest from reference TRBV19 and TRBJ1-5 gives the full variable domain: DGGITQSPKYLFRKEGQNVTLSCEQNLNHDAMYWYRQDPGQGLRLIYYSQIVNDFQKGDIAEGYSVSREKKESFPLTVTSAQKNPTAFYLCASSPLNQPQHFGDGTRLSIL.

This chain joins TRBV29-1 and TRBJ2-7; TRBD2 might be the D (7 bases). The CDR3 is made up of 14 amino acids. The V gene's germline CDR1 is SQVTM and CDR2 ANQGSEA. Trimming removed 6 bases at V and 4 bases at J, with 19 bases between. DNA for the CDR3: TGCAGCGTCCCGGCGGGGGCAGGGGAGTACGAGCAGTACTTC. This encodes CSVPAGAGEYEQYF.

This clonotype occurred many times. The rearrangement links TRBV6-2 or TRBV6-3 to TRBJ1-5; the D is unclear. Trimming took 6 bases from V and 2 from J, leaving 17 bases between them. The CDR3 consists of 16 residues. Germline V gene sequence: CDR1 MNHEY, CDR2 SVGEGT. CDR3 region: CASSGRTVVGNQPQHF. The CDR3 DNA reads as TGTGCCAGCAGCGGGCGGACCGTCGTGGGCAATCAGCCCCAGCATTTT.

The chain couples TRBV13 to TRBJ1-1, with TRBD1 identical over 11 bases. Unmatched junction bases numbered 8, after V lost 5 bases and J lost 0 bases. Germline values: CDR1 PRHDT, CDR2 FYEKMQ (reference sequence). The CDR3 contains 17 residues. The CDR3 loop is CASSPEGTGGMNTEAFF. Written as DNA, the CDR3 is TGTGCCAGCAGCCCGGAAGGGACAGGGGGGATGAACACTGAAGCTTTCTTT. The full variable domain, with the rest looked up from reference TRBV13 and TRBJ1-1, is AAGVIQSPRHLIKEKRETATLKCYPIPRHDTVYWYQQGPGQDPQFLISFYEKMQSDKGSIPDRFSAQQFSDYHSELNMSSLELGDSALYFCASSPEGTGGMNTEAFFGQGTRLTVV.

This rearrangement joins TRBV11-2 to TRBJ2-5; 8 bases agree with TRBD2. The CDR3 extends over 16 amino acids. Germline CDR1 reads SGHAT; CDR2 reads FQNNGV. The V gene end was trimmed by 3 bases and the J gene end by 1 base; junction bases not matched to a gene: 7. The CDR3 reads CASSLAMTSVQETQYF. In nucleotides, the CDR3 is TGTGCCAGCAGCTTGGCGATGACTAGCGTCCAAGAGACCCAGTACTTC.